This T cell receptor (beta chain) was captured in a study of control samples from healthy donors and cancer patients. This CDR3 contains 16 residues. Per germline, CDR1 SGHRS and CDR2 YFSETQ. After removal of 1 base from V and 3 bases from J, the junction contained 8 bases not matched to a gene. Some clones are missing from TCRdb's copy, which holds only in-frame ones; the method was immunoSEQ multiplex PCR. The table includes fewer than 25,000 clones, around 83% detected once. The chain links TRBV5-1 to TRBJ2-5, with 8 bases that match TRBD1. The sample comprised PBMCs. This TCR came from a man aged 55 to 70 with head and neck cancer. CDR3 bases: TGCGCCAGCAGCTTGTCCGGACAGGGAATTGAAGAGACCCAGTACTTC. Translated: CASSLSGQGIEETQYF.